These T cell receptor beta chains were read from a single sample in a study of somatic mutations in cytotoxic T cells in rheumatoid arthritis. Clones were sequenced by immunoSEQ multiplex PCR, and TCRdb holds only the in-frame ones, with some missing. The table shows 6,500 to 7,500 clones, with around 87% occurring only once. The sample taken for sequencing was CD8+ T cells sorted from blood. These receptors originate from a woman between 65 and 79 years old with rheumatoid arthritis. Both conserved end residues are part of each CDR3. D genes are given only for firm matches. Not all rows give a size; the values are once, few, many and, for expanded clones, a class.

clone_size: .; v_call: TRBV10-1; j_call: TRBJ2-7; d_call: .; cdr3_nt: TGCGCCAGTTCGGCAGGGGCCTACGAGCAGTACTTC; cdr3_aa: CASSAGAYEQYF
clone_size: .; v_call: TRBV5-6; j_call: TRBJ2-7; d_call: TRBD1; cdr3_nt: TGTGCCAGCAGCCCGGACAGGGGCTTCGAGCAGTACTTC; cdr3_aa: CASSPDRGFEQYF
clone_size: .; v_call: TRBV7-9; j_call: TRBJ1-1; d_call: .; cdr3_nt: TGTGCCAGCAGCCAAGGGGCCCCGGACACTGAAGCTTTCTTT; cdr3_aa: CASSQGAPDTEAFF
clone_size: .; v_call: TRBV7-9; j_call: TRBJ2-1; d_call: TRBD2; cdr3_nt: TGTGCCAGCAGCGACGGGACTAGCGGGAAACATGAGCAGTTCTTC; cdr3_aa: CASSDGTSGKHEQFF
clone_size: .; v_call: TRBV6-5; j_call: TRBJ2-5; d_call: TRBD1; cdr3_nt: TGTGCCAGCAGTTCCGGGACAGGGGGGTGGAAGACCCAGTACTTC; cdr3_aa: CASSSGTGGWKTQYF
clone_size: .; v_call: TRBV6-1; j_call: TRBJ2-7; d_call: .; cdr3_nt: TGTGCCAGCAGTGAAGGACATGGAAACGAGCAGTACTTC; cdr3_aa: CASSEGHGNEQYF
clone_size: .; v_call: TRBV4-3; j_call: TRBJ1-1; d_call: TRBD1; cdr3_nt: TGCGCCAGCAGCCAAGATCAACAGGGGGTAGGGAACACTGAAGCTTTCTTT; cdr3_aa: CASSQDQQGVGNTEAFF
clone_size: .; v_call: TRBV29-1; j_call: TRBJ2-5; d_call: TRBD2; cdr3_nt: TGCAGCCCGCGGGAGGTGCAAGAGACCCAGTACTTC; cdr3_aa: CSPREVQETQYF
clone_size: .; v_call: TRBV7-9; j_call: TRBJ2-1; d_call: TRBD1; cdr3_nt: TGTGCCAGCAGCTTTGCGGCAGGGGGTTACAATGAGCAGTTCTTC; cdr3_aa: CASSFAAGGYNEQFF
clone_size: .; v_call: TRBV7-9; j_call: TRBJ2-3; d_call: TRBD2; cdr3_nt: TGTGCCAGCGCGGACGGGGGGGAGTATTTT; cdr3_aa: CASADGGEYF
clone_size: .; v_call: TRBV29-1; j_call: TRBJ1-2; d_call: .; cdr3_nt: TGCAGCGTTGTGCCAGGGCCTGGAGGCTACACCTTC; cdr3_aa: CSVVPGPGGYTF
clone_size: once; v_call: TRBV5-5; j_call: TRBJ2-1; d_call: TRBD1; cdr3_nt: TGTGCCAGCAGCTTGTATGAGACAGGGGTTTACAATGAGCAGTTCTTC; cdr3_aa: CASSLYETGVYNEQFF
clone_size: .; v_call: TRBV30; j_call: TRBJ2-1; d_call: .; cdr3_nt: TGTGCCTGGAGGAGAAGGGGTGGCGATGAGCAGTTCTTC; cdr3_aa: CAWRRRGGDEQFF